The 3 T cell receptor beta chains below all came from one sample that was sequenced in a study of cytomegalovirus exposure and HLA in healthy donors. Primers for the PCR totalled 60 Vbeta and 13 Jbeta. Profiled with immunoSEQ multiplex PCR; TCRdb holds only in-frame clones, not every one. The sample consists of roughly 150,000 clones, approximately 88% of them appearing once. The sample comprised PBMCs. These receptor sequences come from a young woman in good health and CMV-seronegative.

This rearrangement joins TRBV7-6 to TRBJ2-3; 12 bases agree with TRBD2. This CDR3 is 16 amino acids long. J was trimmed by 6 bases and V by 4 bases; bases with no gene match: 8. Germline-derived CDR1 and CDR2 are SGHVS and FNYEAQ. For the CDR3, the DNA is TGTGCCAGCAGCTACCGACTAGCGGGGGATACGGATACGCAGTATTTT. Translation: CASSYRLAGDTDTQYF.

The V gene is TRBV6-5, the J gene TRBJ1-1; 7 bases are a match to TRBD1. The CDR3 consists of 12 residues. The V segment lost 5 bases and the J segment 10 bases; nucleotides outside the gene matches: 7. CDR1 and CDR2 from the germline V gene are MNHEY and SVGAGI. Here the CDR3 reads CASSQLQGRAFF. The CDR3 DNA sequence: TGTGCCAGCAGTCAACTACAGGGGCGAGCTTTCTTT.

The V and J genes are TRBV6-1 and TRBJ1-4, with TRBD1 matching over 8 bases. CDR1 and CDR2 from the germline V gene are MNHNS and SASEGT. This CDR3 spans 17 amino acids. V lost 4 bases and J lost 5; bases outside the gene matches: 12. CDR3 sequence reads: CASSGVWSGQANEKLFF. The CDR3 nucleotides read TGTGCCAGCAGTGGGGTCTGGTCGGGACAGGCGAATGAAAAACTGTTTTTT.